One sample yielded the 20 T cell receptor beta chains listed below, sequenced in a study of neoadjuvant anti-PD-1 for oral cavity cancer. Measured with immunoSEQ multiplex PCR; TCRdb has only the in-frame clones, and not every one. The sample lists some 15,000 clones; about 67% were seen once. Sequences were derived from PBMCs, sampled before nivolumab (anti-PD-1) treatment. Every receptor here comes from a person between 35 and 79 years old with oral cavity squamous cell carcinoma.

The CDR3 coding sequence is TGTGCCAGCAGTTTTTTAGCGGCCCTCTACAATGAGCAGTTCTTC. Protein product: CASSFLAALYNEQFF. The chain carries TRBV28 and TRBJ2-1; D possibly corresponds to TRBD2 (6 bases). Trimming cost V 3 bases and J 3 bases, with 12 bases left between them. This CDR3 is 15 amino acids long. In germline, CDR1 is MDHEN, CDR2 SYDVKM.

This clone was detected a few times. The chain has TRBV28 and TRBJ1-2, with D perhaps TRBD1 (6 bases). Germline CDR1 is MDHEN and CDR2 is SYDVKM. CDR3 size: 14 residues. V was cut by 3 bases and J by 3 bases, with 11 bases left in between. The CDR3 spells CASSLPRGDYGYTF. In DNA form, the CDR3 reads TGTGCCAGCAGTTTGCCCAGGGGAGACTATGGCTACACCTTC.

The chain recombines TRBV13 with TRBJ1-1, with D perhaps TRBD1 (6 bases). V was pared by 1 base and J by 3 bases, with 21 bases between. The germline CDR1 and CDR2 sequences are PRHDT and FYEKMQ (reference sequence). CDR3 length equals 18 residues. The CDR3, as DNA: TGTGCCAGCAGCTTAGACGAGACGGTTCAGGGGAGGGACACTGAAGCTTTCTTT. The encoded protein is CASSLDETVQGRDTEAFF. Based on the CDR3 plus reference TRBV13 and TRBJ1-1, the full variable domain is AAGVIQSPRHLIKEKRETATLKCYPIPRHDTVYWYQQGPGQDPQFLISFYEKMQSDKGSIPDRFSAQQFSDYHSELNMSSLELGDSALYFCASSLDETVQGRDTEAFFGQGTRLTVV.

CDR3 DNA: TGTGCCAGTAGTACCCCAGGACTAGCGGGAGCCTACACAGATACGCAGTATTTT. It is translated as CASSTPGLAGAYTDTQYF. The gene calls are TRBV19 and TRBJ2-3; TRBD2 agrees at 13 bases. CDR3 size: 18 residues. V lost 4 bases, J lost 2 bases, and 9 bases stayed unmatched. Germline CDR1 and CDR2: LNHDA and SQIVND (reference sequence).

CDR3 residues: CAWSARAREAFF. The CDR3 nucleotides are TGTGCCTGGAGTGCTAGGGCACGAGAAGCTTTCTTT. V gene TRBV30 combines with J gene TRBJ1-1; D remains ambiguous. Between the trimmed V and J ends, which lost 1 base and 8 bases, there was a span of 11 bases. CDR1 is GTSNPN, CDR2 SVGIG, per germline (reference sequence). The CDR3 is 12 residues long.

V usage is TRBV5-1 and J usage is TRBJ1-4; D is perhaps TRBD1 (6 bases). V was cut by 3 bases and J by 7 bases, with 16 bases left in between. This CDR3 comprises 15 residues. From germline, CDR1 is SGHRS and CDR2 YFSETQ. The CDR3, as DNA: TGCGCCAGCAGCTACATGGGGGGCACTGGTGAAAAACTGTTTTTT. Protein sequence: CASSYMGGTGEKLFF. Drawing the rest from reference TRBV5-1 and TRBJ1-4, the complete variable domain is KAGVTQTPRYLIKTRGQQVTLSCSPISGHRSVSWYQQTPGQGLQFLFEYFSETQRNKGNFPGRFSGRQFSNSRSEMNVSTLELGDSALYLCASSYMGGTGEKLFFGSGTQLSVL.

The CDR3 sequence is CAWRKGNSNQPQHF. The CDR3 DNA reads as TGTGCCTGGAGGAAGGGGAATAGCAATCAGCCCCAGCATTTT. V usage is TRBV30 and J usage is TRBJ1-5; TRBD1 is a possible D gene (5 bases). Per the germline V gene, CDR1 is GTSNPN and CDR2 is SVGIG (reference sequence). V lost 3 bases, J lost 0 bases, and 9 bases lay in between. The CDR3 extends over 14 amino acids.

This chain joins TRBV5-4 and TRBJ2-6; D not resolved. Germline V gene sequence: CDR1 SGHNT, CDR2 YYREEE (reference sequence). The CDR3 covers 15 residues. The germline V and J ends were trimmed by 4 bases and 4 bases, with 12 bases remaining between them. CDR3 sequence reads: CASSPPGPGANVLTF. The CDR3 bases are TGTGCCAGCAGCCCCCCCGGTCCGGGGGCCAACGTCCTGACTTTC.

The gene calls are TRBV28 and TRBJ2-3; 7 positions match TRBD1. Germline trimming cut 7 bases from V and 9 bases from J; bases unmatched to any gene: 4. This CDR3 is built from 11 residues. The germline CDR1 and CDR2 sequences are MDHEN and SYDVKM. The CDR3 bases are TGTGCCAGCACCCTGACAGGGACGCAGTATTTT. Its protein product is CASTLTGTQYF. Based on the CDR3 plus reference TRBV28 and TRBJ2-3, the full variable domain is DVKVTQSSRYLVKRTGEKVFLECVQDMDHENMFWYRQDPGLGLRLIYFSYDVKMKEKGDIPEGYSVSREKKERFSLILESASTNQTSMYLCASTLTGTQYFGPGTRLTVL.

The chain carries TRBV7-9 and TRBJ2-6; D is tentatively TRBD1 or TRBD2 (5 bases each). CDR1 is SEHNR and CDR2 is FQNEAQ in the germline V gene (reference sequence). V lost 5 bases and J 0 bases, leaving 8 bases between the germline ends. The CDR3 loop spans 15 amino acids. The CDR3 region is CASSGGFSGANVLTF. CDR3 DNA sequence: TGTGCCAGCAGCGGGGGATTCTCTGGGGCCAACGTCCTGACTTTC.

In this sample, this clone turned up a few times. V is TRBV5-1 and J is TRBJ1-4; maybe TRBD1 (5 bases). From germline, CDR1 is SGHRS and CDR2 YFSETQ. V was shortened by 4 bases and J by 5 bases, with 12 bases between the two germline ends. The CDR3 runs 14 residues. In nucleotides, the CDR3 is TGCGCCAGCAGCGTGGCCTCAGGGAATGAAAAACTGTTTTTT. The encoded protein is CASSVASGNEKLFF.

V is TRBV11-2 and J is TRBJ2-1; 7 bases match TRBD2. The CDR3 has 16 residues. The J segment lost 2 bases and the V segment lost 4 bases, leaving 8 bases of the junction unmatched. Germline assignment: CDR1 SGHAT and CDR2 FQNNGV. CDR3 in DNA: TGTGCCAGCAGCTCCCCCCGCGGGAGAACCTACAATGAGCAGTTCTTC. This sequence encodes CASSSPRGRTYNEQFF.

V gene TRBV2 combines with J gene TRBJ2-3, with unresolved D. Trimming took off 1 base at V and 2 bases at J, with 4 bases between the two ends. CDR3 size: 13 residues. Germline CDR1 SNHLY, CDR2 FYNNEI. The CDR3 DNA sequence: TGTGCCAGCAGTGAAGACAACACAGATACGCAGTATTTT. Residues: CASSEDNTDTQYF. Combining the CDR3 with reference TRBV2 and TRBJ2-3 gives the whole variable domain EPEVTQTPSHQVTQMGQEVILRCVPISNHLYFYWYRQILGQKVEFLVSFYNNEISEKSEIFDDQFSVERPDGSNFTLKIRSTKLEDSAMYFCASSEDNTDTQYFGPGTRLTVL.

The chain recombines TRBV30 with TRBJ1-5; 9 positions match TRBD1. V lost 4 bases to trimming and J lost 2 bases; unmatched junction nucleotides: 6. There are 15 residues in the CDR3. The germline V gene has CDR1 GTSNPN and CDR2 SVGIG (reference sequence). In DNA, the CDR3 is TGTGCCTGGACCATACAGGGGGCCGGCAATCAGCCCCAGCATTTT. This translates into CAWTIQGAGNQPQHF.

V gene TRBV28 combines with J gene TRBJ1-5; D not certain. The ends were cut back, 3 bases at V and 1 base at J, with 13 bases in the middle. The CDR3 length is 16 residues. Per germline, CDR1 MDHEN and CDR2 SYDVKM. CDR3 coding DNA: TGTGCCAGCAGTTTTCGGTCGAGGTCGAGCAATCAGCCCCAGCATTTT. Residues: CASSFRSRSSNQPQHF.

The chain uses TRBV6-5 and TRBJ1-5, with D perhaps TRBD1 (5 bases). The germline gives CDR1 MNHEY, CDR2 SVGAGI. Trimming cost V 5 bases and J 2 bases, with 7 bases left between them. The CDR3 consists of 13 residues. CDR3 in DNA: TGTGCCAGCAGTCGGGACGGCAATCAGCCCCAGCATTTT. Protein product: CASSRDGNQPQHF.

The J gene is TRBJ1-3, the V gene TRBV15; unclear D gene. CDR3 length: 13 residues. Germline CDR1 is LNHNV and CDR2 is YYDKDF (reference sequence). V was trimmed by 9 bases and J by 2 bases, leaving 11 bases between them. The CDR3 DNA is TGTGCCACTCGGACGGTCGCTGGAAACACCATATATTTT. As protein: CATRTVAGNTIYF.

This chain connects TRBV7-8 to TRBJ1-2, with no clear D. Germline assignment: CDR1 SGHVS and CDR2 FQNEAQ. The CDR3 has 14 amino acids. The ends were cut back, 6 bases at V and 11 bases at J, with 22 bases in the middle. CDR3 in amino acids: CASSSVLPGLSYTF. The CDR3 DNA is TGTGCCAGCAGTTCCGTGTTGCCCGGGTTGAGTTACACCTTC. Full variable domain (outside the CDR3, taken from reference TRBV7-8 and TRBJ1-2): GAGVSQSPRYKVAKRGQDVALRCDPISGHVSLFWYQQALGQGPEFLTYFQNEAQLDKSGLPSDRFFAERPEGSVSTLKIQRTQQEDSAVYLCASSSVLPGLSYTFGSGTRLTVV.

This clone was picked up one time. The rearrangement uses TRBV30 and TRBJ2-7, with D unresolved. CDR3 size: 11 residues. Germline assignment: CDR1 GTSNPN and CDR2 SVGIG (reference sequence). V lost 0 bases and J 2 bases, leaving 2 bases between the germline ends. The CDR3 region is CAWSVTYEQYF. The CDR3 DNA reads as TGTGCCTGGAGTGTAACCTACGAGCAGTACTTC.

This sequence joins TRBV18 and TRBJ2-1, with D possibly being TRBD2 (5 bases). The CDR3 spans 17 residues. Trimming stripped 0 bases from V and 3 bases from J, with 15 bases between. Per the germline V gene, CDR1 is KGHSH and CDR2 is LQKENI. The CDR3 reads CASSPPLSAAVYNEQFF. As DNA, the CDR3 is TGTGCCAGCTCACCACCGCTCTCAGCGGCGGTCTACAATGAGCAGTTCTTC.